The next 6 T cell receptor beta chains were all read from a single sample in a study of beta chain features in type 1 diabetes. Reverse transcription of all isolated RNA meant that expressed TCRB transcripts were sequenced. Using immunoSEQ multiplex PCR, the repertoire was profiled, and TCRdb retains in-frame clones only, with some absent. The profile shows roughly 350,000 clones, 9.6% of them singletons. No antigen has been identified for these receptors. Study-wide findings and caveats: Moderate yet significant TCRB CDR3 shortening was seen in Type 1 diabetes patients in all four CD4+ subsets.

The specimen was central memory CD4+ T cells from blood. Source of these receptors: a young man with type 1 diabetes.

This clone was observed a handful of times. The chain combines TRBV11-1 with TRBJ2-1; possible D gene TRBD1, 6 bases. V lost 5 bases, J lost 7 bases, and 18 bases lay in between. Germline V gene lookup returns CDR1 SGHAT and CDR2 FQDESV (reference sequence). This CDR3 is 15 amino acids long. DNA of the CDR3: TGTGCCAGCAGCCCGTGGGGACAAACAAAGAATGAGCAGTTCTTC. Its translation: CASSPWGQTKNEQFF. The full variable domain, its missing parts supplied by reference TRBV11-1 and TRBJ2-1, is EAEVAQSPRYKITEKSQAVAFWCDPISGHATLYWYRQILGQGPELLVQFQDESVVDDSQLPKDRFSAERLKGVDSTLKIQPAELGDSAMYLCASSPWGQTKNEQFFGPGTRLTVL.

Turning to this clone: Other DNA sequences in the same sample also yield this CDR3. The chain carries TRBV7-2 and TRBJ2-7; no clear D. V lost 5 bases to trimming and J lost 7 bases, with 9 bases between them. Germline V gene sequence: CDR1 SGHTA, CDR2 FQGNSA. The CDR3 has 11 amino acids. CDR3 in amino acids: CASSPFGEQYF. CDR3 DNA sequence: TGTGCCAGCAGCCCCTTCGGTGAGCAGTACTTC.

The chain combines TRBV7-3 with TRBJ2-3; D is ambiguous. CDR3 length equals 13 residues. CDR1 SGHTA and CDR2 FQGTGA come from the germline V gene. The V gene lost 3 bases and the J gene lost 10 bases, with 14 bases spanning the gap. The chain's CDR3 is CASSLIDLSAQYF. CDR3 nucleotide sequence: TGTGCCAGCAGCTTGATTGACTTAAGCGCGCAGTATTTT.

The rearrangement uses TRBV27 and TRBJ1-1; D is unresolved. The CDR3 consists of 15 residues. The germline CDR1 and CDR2 sequences are MNHEY and SMNVEV (reference sequence). The ends were cut back, 1 base at V and 0 bases at J, with 9 bases in the middle. CDR3 in DNA: TGTGCCAGCAGTTTATACCAGAACCTGAACACTGAAGCTTTCTTT. This sequence encodes CASSLYQNLNTEAFF.

This chain joins TRBV2 and TRBJ2-5; 7 bases map to TRBD2. The CDR3 is 13 residues long. V gave up 4 bases and J gave up 5 bases; unmatched junction bases: 4. The V gene's germline CDR1 is SNHLY and CDR2 FYNNEI. The CDR3 DNA sequence: TGTGCCAGCAGTGGCCGGACTAGGGAGACCCAGTACTTC. It encodes CASSGRTRETQYF.

The chain joins TRBV7-9 to TRBJ2-2, with a weak D call TRBD1 (6 bases). With 2 bases removed from V and 6 bases from J, the gap between germline ends came to 13 bases. The germline V gene encodes CDR1 SEHNR and CDR2 FQNEAQ (reference sequence). The CDR3 contains 15 residues. CDR3 DNA: TGTGCCAGCAGCTTAAGGGGGATCGACCCCGGGGAGCTGTTTTTT. This gives the protein CASSLRGIDPGELFF. The complete variable domain, with remaining parts taken from reference TRBV7-9 and TRBJ2-2, reads DTGVSQNPRHKITKRGQNVTFRCDPISEHNRLYWYRQTLGQGPEFLTYFQNEAQLEKSRLLSDRFSAERPKGSFSTLEIQRTEQGDSAMYLCASSLRGIDPGELFFGEGSRLTVL.